Listed below are T cell receptor beta chains from one sample, sequenced in a study of T cells in localized non-small cell lung cancer. Libraries were prepared by immunoSEQ multiplex PCR; TCRdb keeps only in-frame clonotypes and omits some of them. The sample shows some 40,000 clones, roughly 92% of them seen only once. Specimen: peripheral blood, collected before any cancer treatment. These TCRs come from a female donor aged 60 or older with stage I lung adenocarcinoma. CDR3s include the opening cysteine and the closing phenylalanine or tryptophan. The order of the fields is clone size, D gene, J gene, V gene, CDR3 DNA, CDR3 protein. A D gene is named only where the DNA matches it firmly. Clone size is not always given. Where it is, it says once, few, many or a class for expanded clones.

-,-,TRBJ1-4,TRBV2,TGTGCCACCCTTCAGGGTCCTAATGAAAAACTGTTTTTT,CATLQGPNEKLFF
-,-,TRBJ2-7,TRBV19,TGTGCCAGTAGTATCCTGGTTGGGAACTCCTACGAGCAGTACTTC,CASSILVGNSYEQYF
-,-,TRBJ2-2,TRBV2,TGTGCCAGCAGTGGGACTGCTACGGCGAACACCGGGGAGCTGTTTTTT,CASSGTATANTGELFF
once,-,TRBJ2-4,TRBV7-2,TGTGCCAGCAGCCCTGGGCCGGTCTTACAGGGACACGGTAACATTCAGTACTTC,CASSPGPVLQGHGNIQYF
-,-,TRBJ1-1,TRBV19,TGTGCCACCTTAACGCAGGGGAGCCTCACTGGTGAAGCTTTCTTT,CATLTQGSLTGEAFF
-,TRBD1,TRBJ1-5,TRBV5-5,TGTGCCAGCAGCCTGGGACAGGGTACTCAGCCCCAGCATTTT,CASSLGQGTQPQHF
-,-,TRBJ1-3,TRBV11-2,TGTGCCAGCAGCTCAGGGTTTGGCTCTGGAAACACCATATATTTT,CASSSGFGSGNTIYF
-,TRBD1,TRBJ1-2,TRBV7-2,TGTGCCAGCACCCGGGACAGTACCAACTATGGCTACACCTTC,CASTRDSTNYGYTF
-,TRBD1,TRBJ1-1,TRBV5-6,TGTGCCAGCAGCTTAGGGACAGGGTGGATCGACACTGAAGCTTTCTTT,CASSLGTGWIDTEAFF
few,-,TRBJ1-6,TRBV27,TGTGCCAGTCGCCCCACCGGTTCACCCCTCCACTTT,CASRPTGSPLHF
-,-,TRBJ1-2,TRBV5-6,TGTGCCAGCAGCCCCCTCGGGCGTCCCCCCAGCTATGGCTACACCTTC,CASSPLGRPPSYGYTF
-,TRBD2,TRBJ2-7,TRBV5-1,TGCGCCAGCAGCTCCCGGACTAGCGGGGGTAACGAGCAGTACTTC,CASSSRTSGGNEQYF
-,TRBD1,TRBJ1-4,TRBV2,TGTGCCAGCACCCTATGGTCGGCAGGGGGCCTGCAGAATGAAAAACTGTTTTTT,CASTLWSAGGLQNEKLFF
-,TRBD1,TRBJ1-5,TRBV19,TGTGCCAGTAGTATTGGCAGGGGGTCGTCAACAAGCAATCAGCCCCAGCATTTT,CASSIGRGSSTSNQPQHF
-,-,TRBJ2-1,TRBV7-9,TGTGCCGGAGCACGACCCCCCCTGGAAGAGCAGTTCTTC,CAGARPPLEEQFF
-,TRBD2,TRBJ2-1,TRBV5-1,TGCGCCAGCAGCTCTAGCGGGGGTGGCAATGAGCAGTTCTTC,CASSSSGGGNEQFF
once,-,TRBJ1-3,TRBV19,TGTGCCAGTAGCCCGGGAGGAAACACCATATATTTT,CASSPGGNTIYF
-,-,TRBJ2-5,TRBV5-4,TGTGCCAGCAGCTTCCCTAAAGGACCCTTCGGAGAGACCCAGTACTTC,CASSFPKGPFGETQYF
-,-,TRBJ2-2,TRBV18,TGTGCCAGCTCACCAGCCCTCACCGGGGAGCTGTTTTTT,CASSPALTGELFF
few,-,TRBJ2-3,TRBV6-4,TGTGCCAGCAGTGACCGGGACAACACAGATACGCAGTATTTT,CASSDRDNTDTQYF
-,-,TRBJ1-3,TRBV7-2,TGTGCCAGCAGCTTAATTGGCAGCTTAAGGAACACCATATATTTT,CASSLIGSLRNTIYF
-,-,TRBJ1-2,TRBV28,TGTGCCAGCAGCCCAGCGGGGATTTGGTATGGCTACACCTTC,CASSPAGIWYGYTF
-,-,TRBJ2-5,TRBV11-2,TGTGCCAGCAGCTCTAGACAGGTCGGGGGGGAGACCCAGTACTTC,CASSSRQVGGETQYF
-,-,TRBJ1-5,TRBV11-2,TGTGCCAGCAGCTTAGGGGGCGGCGATGGCCCCCAGCATTTT,CASSLGGGDGPQHF
-,TRBD1,TRBJ2-3,TRBV9,TGTGCCAGCAGCGCCACCGGGACAGTCTTTACAGATACGCAGTATTTT,CASSATGTVFTDTQYF
once,-,TRBJ1-1,TRBV15,TGTGCCACTAAACCCCGCGGGGGACACCAGAACACTGAAGCTTTCTTT,CATKPRGGHQNTEAFF
-,TRBD2,TRBJ2-1,TRBV7-9,TGTGCCAGCAGCTTTCGGACTAGCGGAAACAATGAGCAGTTCTTC,CASSFRTSGNNEQFF
-,-,TRBJ1-2,TRBV6-5,TGTGCCAGCAGTTACGAGGGTACGGGAGGCTACACCTTC,CASSYEGTGGYTF
-,-,TRBJ2-2,TRBV27,TGTGCCAGCAGCCACAGGGTCCCGGGCACCGGGGAGCTGTTTTTT,CASSHRVPGTGELFF
-,TRBD2,TRBJ2-2,TRBV11-2,TGTGCCAGCAGCTGGGGAGGGGCCGAAAACACCGGGGAGCTGTTTTTT,CASSWGGAENTGELFF
-,-,TRBJ1-1,TRBV23-1,TGCGCCAGCATTCAAAATCCTGAAGCTTTCTTT,CASIQNPEAFF
-,TRBD1,TRBJ1-1,TRBV28,TGTGCCAGCAGTTCTACGGACAGGGGGAACACTGAAGCTTTCTTT,CASSSTDRGNTEAFF
-,TRBD1,TRBJ1-1,TRBV5-1,TGCGCCAGCCGACAGGGTCTCGGGGGGGACACTGAAGCTTTCTTT,CASRQGLGGDTEAFF
-,-,TRBJ1-1,TRBV19,TGTGCCAGTAGTATAAAGGGGGTCCGGAACACTGAAGCTTTCTTT,CASSIKGVRNTEAFF
-,-,TRBJ2-6,TRBV6-5,TGTGCCAGCAGGACTGTATCTGGGGCCAACGTCCTGACTTTC,CASRTVSGANVLTF
-,-,TRBJ2-2,TRBV15,TGTGCCACCAGCAGAGATTACGGGCGATTCATGAACACCGGGGAGCTGTTTTTT,CATSRDYGRFMNTGELFF
-,-,TRBJ1-5,TRBV10-2,TGCGCCAGCAGTGATAGAGGGTTTGGTAATCAGCCCCAGCATTTT,CASSDRGFGNQPQHF
once,-,TRBJ1-1,TRBV5-1,TGCGCCAGCAGCTTGGGAGTTTGGGTCCAGAACACTGAAGCTTTCTTT,CASSLGVWVQNTEAFF
few,-,TRBJ2-1,TRBV2,TGTGCCAGCATAGTATTCTTTAGCTCCTACAATGAGCAGTTCTTC,CASIVFFSSYNEQFF
-,-,TRBJ2-3,TRBV19,TGTGCCAGTAGTGGGCAGGATCTAAGCACAGATACGCAGTATTTT,CASSGQDLSTDTQYF